This passage covers 6 T cell receptor beta chains from one sample sequenced in a study of human T cells and chemical hapten exposure. Time point of the sample: patch test 1, 2 weeks after DPC sensitization. The treatment is: therapeutic diphenylcyclopropenone sensitization with weekly scalp DPC. TCRdb reprocessed the RACE reads with MiXCR, giving one entry per CDR3 protein. The sample has tens of thousands of distinct CDR3 sequences; around 10% are singletons. The sequencing used whole blood, collected in connection with sensitization to the hapten diphenylcyclopropenone (DPC). The receptor source for this set is a woman aged 45-65 years with alopecia areata. Some clones in this sample may be carry-over from other donors' samples.

In this sample, this clonotype turned up many times. The chain couples TRBV18 to TRBJ2-1, with 8 bases matching TRBD2. V shed 3 bases and J 4 bases; nucleotides not matched to a gene: 11. Germline CDR1 reads KGHSH; CDR2 reads LQKENI. The CDR3 contains 17 residues. DNA of the CDR3: TGTGCCAGCTCACCCCTCTCCCCTAGCGGGTATTACAATGAGCAGTTCTTC. Its translation: CASSPLSPSGYYNEQFF.

V is TRBV29-1 and J is TRBJ1-1, with 9 bases aligning to TRBD1. V lost 3 bases and J lost 0; bases outside the gene matches: 2. This CDR3 has 14 amino acids. The germline V gene has CDR1 SQVTM and CDR2 ANQGSEA. This CDR3 is CSVDGTGLNTEAFF. The CDR3 DNA is TGCAGCGTTGACGGGACAGGGTTGAACACTGAAGCTTTCTTT.

This rearrangement joins TRBV6-2 or TRBV6-3 to TRBJ2-7, with 8 bases matching TRBD2. The CDR3 consists of 16 residues. Germline CDR1 and CDR2: MNHEY and SVGEGT. CDR3 amino acids: CVTSGTRRKGGYEQYF. Here the CDR3 DNA reads TGTGTCACCTCCGGGACTAGGCGCAAGGGGGGATACGAGCAGTACTTC.

The rearrangement uses TRBV20-1 and TRBJ1-4; a possible D gene is TRBD1 (5 bases). This CDR3 has 17 amino acids. Trimming removed 0 bases from V and 0 bases from J, with 14 bases in between. Germline CDR1 is DFQATT and CDR2 is SNEGSKA (reference sequence). CDR3 loop: CSARDMQGTTTNEKLFF. CDR3 bases: TGCAGTGCTAGAGATATGCAGGGAACAACAACTAATGAAAAACTGTTTTTT.

The chain has TRBV20-1 and TRBJ2-7, with 9 nucleotides matching TRBD1. The CDR3 runs to 13 residues. J lost 6 bases, V lost 5 bases, and 8 bases had no gene match. Germline-derived CDR1 and CDR2 are DFQATT and SNEGSKA (reference sequence). The CDR3 DNA reads TGCAGTGCTGAGGACAGGGGTCTCCCCGAGCAGTACTTC. This codes for CSAEDRGLPEQYF.

This clonotype was seen a handful of times. This chain joins TRBV5-6 and TRBJ1-5; D ambiguous. Germline V CDR1 and CDR2: SGHDT, YYEEEE. The CDR3 spans 15 residues. The V gene lost 2 bases and the J gene lost 5 bases, with 14 bases spanning the gap. The CDR3 DNA sequence: TGTGCCAGCAGCTTCAGTATCGCAGCGGATCAGCCCCAGCATTTT. This encodes CASSFSIAADQPQHF.